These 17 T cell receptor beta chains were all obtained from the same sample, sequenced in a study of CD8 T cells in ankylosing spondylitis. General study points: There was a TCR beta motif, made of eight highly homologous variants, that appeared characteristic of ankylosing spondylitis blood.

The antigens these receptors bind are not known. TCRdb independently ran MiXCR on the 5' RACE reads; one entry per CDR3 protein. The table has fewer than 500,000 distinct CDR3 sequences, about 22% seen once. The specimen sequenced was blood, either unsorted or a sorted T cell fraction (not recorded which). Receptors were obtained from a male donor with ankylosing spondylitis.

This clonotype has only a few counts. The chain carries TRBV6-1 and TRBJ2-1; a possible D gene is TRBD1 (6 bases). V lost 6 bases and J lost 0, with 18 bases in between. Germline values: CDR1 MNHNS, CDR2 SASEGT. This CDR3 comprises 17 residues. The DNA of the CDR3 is TGTGCCAGCAGAGAGCGGACAGACAGGAGCTCCTACAATGAGCAGTTCTTC. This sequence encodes CASRERTDRSSYNEQFF.

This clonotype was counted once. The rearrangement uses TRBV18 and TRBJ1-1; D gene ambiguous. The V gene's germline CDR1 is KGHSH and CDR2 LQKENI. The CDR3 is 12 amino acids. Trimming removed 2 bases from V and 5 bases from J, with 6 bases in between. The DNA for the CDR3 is TGTGCCAGCTCACCAACCAGTACTGAAGCTTTCTTT. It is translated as CASSPTSTEAFF.

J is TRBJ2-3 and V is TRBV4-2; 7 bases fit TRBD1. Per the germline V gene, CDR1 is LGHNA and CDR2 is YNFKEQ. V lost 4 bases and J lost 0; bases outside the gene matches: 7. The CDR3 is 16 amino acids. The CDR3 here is CASSLLTGPSTDTQYF. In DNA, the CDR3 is TGTGCCAGCAGCCTCCTGACAGGGCCAAGCACAGATACGCAGTATTTT.

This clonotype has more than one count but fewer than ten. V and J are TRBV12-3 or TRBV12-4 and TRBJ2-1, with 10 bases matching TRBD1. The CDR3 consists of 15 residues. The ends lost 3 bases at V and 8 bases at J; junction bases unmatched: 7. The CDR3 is CASSFRDRGVDEQFF. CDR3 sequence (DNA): TGTGCCAGCAGTTTCAGGGACAGGGGCGTCGATGAGCAGTTCTTC.

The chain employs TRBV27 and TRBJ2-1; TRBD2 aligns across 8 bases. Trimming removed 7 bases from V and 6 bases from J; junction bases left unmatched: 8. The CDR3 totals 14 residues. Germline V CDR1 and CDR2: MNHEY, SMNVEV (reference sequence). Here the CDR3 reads CASTRPGGFNEQFF. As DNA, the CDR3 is TGTGCCAGCACTCGGCCGGGAGGGTTCAATGAGCAGTTCTTC.

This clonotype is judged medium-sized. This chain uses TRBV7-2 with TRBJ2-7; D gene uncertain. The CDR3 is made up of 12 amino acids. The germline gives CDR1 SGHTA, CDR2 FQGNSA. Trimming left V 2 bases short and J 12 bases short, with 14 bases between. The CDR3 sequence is CASSLMDGSPYF. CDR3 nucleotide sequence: TGTGCCAGCAGCTTAATGGACGGATCCCCGTACTTC.

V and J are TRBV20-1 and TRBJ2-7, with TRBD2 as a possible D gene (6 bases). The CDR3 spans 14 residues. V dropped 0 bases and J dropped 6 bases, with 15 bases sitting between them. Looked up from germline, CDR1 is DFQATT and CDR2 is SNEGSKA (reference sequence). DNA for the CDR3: TGCAGTGCTAGAGAGCCGCCCCTAGCGTTCGAGCAGTACTTC. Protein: CSAREPPLAFEQYF.

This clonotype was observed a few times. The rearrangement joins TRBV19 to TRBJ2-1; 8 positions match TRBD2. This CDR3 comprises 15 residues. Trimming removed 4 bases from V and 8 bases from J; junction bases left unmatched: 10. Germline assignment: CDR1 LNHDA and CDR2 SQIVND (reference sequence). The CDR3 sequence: CASSRTGTRIYEQFF. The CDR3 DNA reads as TGTGCCAGTAGTAGAACCGGGACTAGAATATATGAGCAGTTCTTC.

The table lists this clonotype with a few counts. CDR3 coding DNA: TGCGCCAGCAGCCGTACGGGACTAGTTAACAATGAGCAGTTCTTC. Translating gives CASSRTGLVNNEQFF. The genes are TRBV5-1 and TRBJ2-1; TRBD2 aligns across 8 bases. Germline assignment: CDR1 SGHRS and CDR2 YFSETQ. Losses at the gene ends were 4 bases for V and 5 bases for J; bases not matched to a gene: 8. The CDR3 has 15 amino acids.

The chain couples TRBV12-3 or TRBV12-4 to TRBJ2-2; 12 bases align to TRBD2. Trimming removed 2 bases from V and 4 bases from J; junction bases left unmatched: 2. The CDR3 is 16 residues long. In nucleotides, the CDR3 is TGTGCCAGCAGTTTACTAGCGGGAGGGCCCACCGGGGAGCTGTTTTTT. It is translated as CASSLLAGGPTGELFF.

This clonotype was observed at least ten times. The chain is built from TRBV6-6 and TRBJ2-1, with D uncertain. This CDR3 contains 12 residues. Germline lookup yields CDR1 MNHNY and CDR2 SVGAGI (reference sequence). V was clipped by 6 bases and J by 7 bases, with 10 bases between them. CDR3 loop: CASSQIRNEQFF. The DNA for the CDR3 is TGTGCCAGCAGCCAAATCAGGAATGAGCAGTTCTTC.

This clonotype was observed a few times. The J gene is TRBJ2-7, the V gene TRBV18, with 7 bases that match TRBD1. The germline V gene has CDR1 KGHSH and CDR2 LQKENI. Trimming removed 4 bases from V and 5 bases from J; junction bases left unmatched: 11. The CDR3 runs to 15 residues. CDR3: CASSRERQGSDEQYF. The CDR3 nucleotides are TGTGCCAGCTCACGGGAGAGACAGGGATCCGACGAGCAGTACTTC.

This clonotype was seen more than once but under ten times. The CDR3 DNA reads TGTGCCAGCAGCGTCTCAGGGTACACCGGGGAGCTGTTTTTT. Encoded protein: CASSVSGYTGELFF. This sequence joins TRBV9 and TRBJ2-2; perhaps TRBD1 as D (5 bases). V gave up 2 bases and J gave up 3 bases, with 8 bases separating them. Germline values: CDR1 SGDLS, CDR2 YYNGEE. The CDR3 sequence is 14 residues long.

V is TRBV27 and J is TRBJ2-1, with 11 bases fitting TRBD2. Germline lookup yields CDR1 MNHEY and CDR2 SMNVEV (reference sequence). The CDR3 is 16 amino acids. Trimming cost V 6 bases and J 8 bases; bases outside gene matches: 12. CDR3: CASSPRLAGRGDEQFF. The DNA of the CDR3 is TGTGCCAGCAGCCCCCGACTAGCGGGACGGGGGGATGAGCAGTTCTTC.

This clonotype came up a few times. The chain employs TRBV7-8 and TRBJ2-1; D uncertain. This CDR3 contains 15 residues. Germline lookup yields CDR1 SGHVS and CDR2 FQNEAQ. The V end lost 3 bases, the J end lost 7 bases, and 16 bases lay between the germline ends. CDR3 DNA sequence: TGTGCCAGCAGCTTTCTACGGTTTAGCCTAAATGAGCAGTTCTTC. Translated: CASSFLRFSLNEQFF.

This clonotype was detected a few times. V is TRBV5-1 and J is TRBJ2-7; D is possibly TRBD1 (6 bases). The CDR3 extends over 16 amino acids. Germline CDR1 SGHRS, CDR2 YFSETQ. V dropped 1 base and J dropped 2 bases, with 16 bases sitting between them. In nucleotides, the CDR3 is TGCGCCAGCAGCTTGTCGTGGCAGGGGAATCCCTACGAGCAGTACTTC. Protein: CASSLSWQGNPYEQYF.

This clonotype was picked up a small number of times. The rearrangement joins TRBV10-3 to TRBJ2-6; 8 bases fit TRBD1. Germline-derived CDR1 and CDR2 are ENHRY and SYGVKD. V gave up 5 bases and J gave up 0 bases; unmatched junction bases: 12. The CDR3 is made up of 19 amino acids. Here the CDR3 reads CAISSRPGQVSSGANVLTF. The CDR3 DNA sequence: TGTGCCATCAGTTCACGACCGGGACAGGTCTCCTCTGGGGCCAACGTCCTGACTTTC.